A selection of T cell receptor beta chains follows, all from one sample in a study of blood T cells in healthy people across ages. MiXCR was run by TCRdb on the 5' RACE reads, yielding one entry per CDR3 protein. The sample has about 1,400,000 distinct CDR3 sequences, approximately 59% seen once. The sample taken for sequencing was blood. The source of these receptors is a man aged 18 to 29 in good health. CDR3s include the opening cysteine and the closing phenylalanine or tryptophan. Fields, in order: D gene, J gene, V gene, clone size, CDR3 DNA, CDR3 protein. The D gene is left open where the match is weak. Expanded clones get a size class; other rows say once, few or many, or leave the size out.

TRBD1 TRBJ1-4 TRBV5-1 . TGCGCCAGCAGCGTTGGTTGGGACAGACTACCTGCAACTAATGAAAAACTGTTTTTT CASSVGWDRLPATNEKLFF
TRBD1 TRBJ2-1 TRBV20-1 few TGCAGTGCCCACGGACAGGAGGTCGGGAATGAGCAGTTCTTC CSAHGQEVGNEQFF
TRBD2 TRBJ2-3 TRBV13 . TGTGCCAGCAGCTATAGGACTAGCGGGGGGGCAGATACGCAGTATTTT CASSYRTSGGADTQYF
. TRBJ2-3 TRBV20-1 few TGCAGTGCTAGAGTTTTGGATACGCAGTATTTT CSARVLDTQYF
TRBD1 TRBJ1-1 TRBV7-2 . TGTGCCAGCAGCCAAACAGGGGGCTGGAACACTGAAGCTTTCTTT CASSQTGGWNTEAFF
. TRBJ1-2 TRBV20-1 few TGCAGTGCTCCGGGACAATCCAACTATGGCTACACCTTC CSAPGQSNYGYTF
. TRBJ2-1 TRBV7-2 . TGTGCCAGCAGCAACCGGGACCCGTACAATGAGCAGTTCTTC CASSNRDPYNEQFF
TRBD2 TRBJ2-1 TRBV30 . TGTGCCTGGAACGGGGCGGGAGGAGGCAATGAGCAGTTCTTC CAWNGAGGGNEQFF
. TRBJ1-4 TRBV4-1 . TGCGCCAGCAGCCAACAGACAGAAAATGAAAAACTGTTTTTT CASSQQTENEKLFF
. TRBJ2-3 TRBV11-2 . TGTGCCAGCAGCTTAATAAGGGCGAGCACAGATACGCAGTATTTT CASSLIRASTDTQYF
. TRBJ1-2 TRBV29-1 . TGCAGCGTTGAACTTACAAGTGGTTATGGCTACACCTTC CSVELTSGYGYTF
TRBD1 TRBJ2-2 TRBV12-3/TRBV12-4 . TGTGCCAGCAAACCGACAGGGGAAATGACCGGGGAGCTGTTTTTT CASKPTGEMTGELFF
. TRBJ2-3 TRBV5-1 . TGCGCCAGCAGCTTGGAGGGTGAACCTAGCACAGATACGCAGTATTTT CASSLEGEPSTDTQYF
TRBD2 TRBJ2-5 TRBV29-1 . TGCAGCGCCCGGCAGCGGGGGAACTACCAAGAGACCCAGTACTTC CSARQRGNYQETQYF
TRBD1 TRBJ2-2 TRBV2 . TGTGCCAGCAGTAAGGACAGGGCGAACACCGGGGAGCTGTTTTTT CASSKDRANTGELFF
TRBD1 TRBJ1-5 TRBV7-9 . TGTGCCAGCAGCTTAGGCGACAGGGGTAATCAGCCCCAGCATTTT CASSLGDRGNQPQHF
. TRBJ1-1 TRBV5-1 . TGCGCCAGCAGCTTTGGGGGTAAAGAAGCTTTCTTT CASSFGGKEAFF